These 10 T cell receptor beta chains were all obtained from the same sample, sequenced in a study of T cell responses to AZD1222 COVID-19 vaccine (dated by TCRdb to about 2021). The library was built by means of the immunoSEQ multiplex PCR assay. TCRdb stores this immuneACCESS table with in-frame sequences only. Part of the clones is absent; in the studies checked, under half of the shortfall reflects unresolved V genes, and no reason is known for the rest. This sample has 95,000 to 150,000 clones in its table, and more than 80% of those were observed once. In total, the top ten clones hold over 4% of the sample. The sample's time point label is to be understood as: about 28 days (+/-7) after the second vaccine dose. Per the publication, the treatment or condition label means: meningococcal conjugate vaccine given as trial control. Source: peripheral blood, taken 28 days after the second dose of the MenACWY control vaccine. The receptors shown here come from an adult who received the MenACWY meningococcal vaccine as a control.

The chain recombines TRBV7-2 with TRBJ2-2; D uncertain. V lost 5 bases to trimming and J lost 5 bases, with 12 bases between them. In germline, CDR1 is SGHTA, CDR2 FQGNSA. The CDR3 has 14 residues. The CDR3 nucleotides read TGTGCCAGCAGCCCCTTGATTCTAACCGGGGAGCTGTTTTTT. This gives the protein CASSPLILTGELFF.

The CDR3 sequence is CASSGQGRNQPQHF. The CDR3 DNA follows: TGTGCCAGCAGCGGACAGGGACGCAATCAGCCCCAGCATTTT. V is TRBV25-1 and J is TRBJ1-5, with 8 positions matching TRBD1. The J segment lost 2 bases and the V segment lost 6 bases, leaving 3 bases of the junction unmatched. CDR3 length: 14 residues. The germline V gene encodes CDR1 MGHDK and CDR2 SYGVNS.

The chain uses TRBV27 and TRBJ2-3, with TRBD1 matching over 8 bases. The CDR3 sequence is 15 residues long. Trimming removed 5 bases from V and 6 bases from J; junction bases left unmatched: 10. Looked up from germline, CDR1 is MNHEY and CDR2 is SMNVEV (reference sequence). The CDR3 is CASSAPYRGVDTQYF. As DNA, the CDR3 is TGTGCCAGCAGTGCCCCCTACAGGGGGGTGGATACGCAGTATTTT.

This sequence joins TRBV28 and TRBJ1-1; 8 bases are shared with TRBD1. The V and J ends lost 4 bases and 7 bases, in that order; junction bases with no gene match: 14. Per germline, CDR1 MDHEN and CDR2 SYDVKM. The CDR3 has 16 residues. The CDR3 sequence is CASSYPRDRGRGEAFF. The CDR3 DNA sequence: TGTGCCAGCAGTTACCCGCGTGACAGGGGACGAGGTGAAGCTTTCTTT. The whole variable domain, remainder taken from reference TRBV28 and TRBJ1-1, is DVKVTQSSRYLVKRTGEKVFLECVQDMDHENMFWYRQDPGLGLRLIYFSYDVKMKEKGDIPEGYSVSREKKERFSLILESASTNQTSMYLCASSYPRDRGRGEAFFGQGTRLTVV.

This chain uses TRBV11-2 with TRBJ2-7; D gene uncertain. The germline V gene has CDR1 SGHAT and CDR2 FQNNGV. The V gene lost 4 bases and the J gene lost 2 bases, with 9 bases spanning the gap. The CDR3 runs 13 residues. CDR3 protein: CASSSTWTYEQYV. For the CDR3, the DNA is TGTGCCAGCAGCTCGACCTGGACCTACGAGCAGTACGTC.

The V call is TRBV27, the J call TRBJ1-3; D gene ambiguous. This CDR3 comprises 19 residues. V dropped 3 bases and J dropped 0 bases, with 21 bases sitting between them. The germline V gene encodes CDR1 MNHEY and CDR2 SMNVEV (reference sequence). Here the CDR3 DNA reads TGTGCCAGCAGTTTTACCTTACCCGGGTCAAAGAGCTCTGGAAACACCATATATTTT. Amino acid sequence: CASSFTLPGSKSSGNTIYF.

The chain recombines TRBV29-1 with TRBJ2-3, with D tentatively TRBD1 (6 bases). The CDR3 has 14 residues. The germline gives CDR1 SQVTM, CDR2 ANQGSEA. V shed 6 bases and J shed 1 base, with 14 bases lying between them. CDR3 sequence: CSVTGYDGTDTQYF. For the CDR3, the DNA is TGCAGCGTCACAGGGTATGATGGCACAGATACGCAGTATTTT.

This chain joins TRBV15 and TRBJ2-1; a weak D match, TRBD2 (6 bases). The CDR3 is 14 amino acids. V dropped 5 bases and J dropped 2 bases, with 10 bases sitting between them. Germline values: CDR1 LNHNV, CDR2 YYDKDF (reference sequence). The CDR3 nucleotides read TGTGCCACCAGCGGGCAGCGGGCCTACAATGAGCAGTTCTTC. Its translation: CATSGQRAYNEQFF.

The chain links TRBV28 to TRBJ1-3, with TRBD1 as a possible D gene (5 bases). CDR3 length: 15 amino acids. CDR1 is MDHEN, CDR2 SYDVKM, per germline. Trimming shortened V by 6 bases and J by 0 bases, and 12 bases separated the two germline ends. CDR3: CASSLRGNSGNTIYF. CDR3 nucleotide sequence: TGTGCCAGCAGCTTAAGGGGAAACTCTGGAAACACCATATATTTT.

CDR3 residues: CASSALGQLNTDTQYF. As DNA, the CDR3 is TGTGCCAGCAGCGCTTTGGGACAGCTGAACACAGATACGCAGTATTTT. This chain uses TRBV7-9 with TRBJ2-3; the match to TRBD1 covers 7 bases. CDR3 length: 16 residues. In germline, CDR1 is SEHNR, CDR2 FQNEAQ (reference sequence). The trim removed 5 bases at V and 2 bases at J, leaving 10 bases unmatched.